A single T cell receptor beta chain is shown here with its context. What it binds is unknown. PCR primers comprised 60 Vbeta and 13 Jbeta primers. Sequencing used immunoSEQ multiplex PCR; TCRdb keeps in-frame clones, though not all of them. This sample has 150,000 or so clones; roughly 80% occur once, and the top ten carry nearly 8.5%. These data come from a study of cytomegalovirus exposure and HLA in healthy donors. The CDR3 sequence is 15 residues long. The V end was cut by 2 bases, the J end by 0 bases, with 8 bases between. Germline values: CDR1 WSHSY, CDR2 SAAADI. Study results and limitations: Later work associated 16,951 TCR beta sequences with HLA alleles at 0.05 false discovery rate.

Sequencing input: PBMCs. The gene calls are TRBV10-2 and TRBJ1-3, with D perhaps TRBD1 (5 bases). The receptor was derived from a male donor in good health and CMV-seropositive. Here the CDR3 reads CASSEGGSSGNTIYF. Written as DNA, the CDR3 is TGCGCCAGCAGTGAGGGGGGGTCCTCTGGAAACACCATATATTTT.